Listed below are T cell receptor beta chains from one sample, sequenced in a study of blood T cell repertoires in COVID-19. Some clones are missing from TCRdb's copy, which holds only in-frame ones; the method was immunoSEQ multiplex PCR. The table shows about 89,000 clones, with about 80% occurring only once. The specimen sequenced was peripheral blood. The source of these receptors is a woman aged 80 or over with acute or convalescent COVID-19. Both conserved end residues are part of each CDR3. The order of the fields is CDR3 protein, CDR3 DNA, clone size, D gene, J gene, V gene. A D gene is named only where the DNA matches it firmly. A clone size is listed for some rows: how often the clone was seen (once, few, many), or a class if it is expanded.

CASSIQGAQGEQFF TGTGCCAGTAGTATTCAGGGGGCGCAGGGTGAGCAGTTCTTC NA TRBD1 TRBJ2-1 TRBV19
CASSFDFGTEAFF TGTGCCAGCAGTTTTGATTTCGGGACTGAAGCTTTCTTT NA NA TRBJ1-1 TRBV27
CASSSRDSYNEQFF TGTGCCAGCAGCTCACGGGACAGTTACAATGAGCAGTTCTTC NA TRBD1 TRBJ2-1 TRBV5-6
CSVVRTSGYEQYF TGCAGCGTTGTTCGGACTAGCGGCTACGAGCAGTACTTC NA TRBD2 TRBJ2-7 TRBV29-1
CASSLILTGPGMNTEAFF TGTGCCAGCTCACTTATCTTGACAGGGCCAGGGATGAACACTGAAGCTTTCTTT NA TRBD1 TRBJ1-1 TRBV18
CASNRDRVDEQYF TGCGCCAGCAACCGGGACAGGGTCGACGAGCAGTACTTC NA TRBD1 TRBJ2-7 TRBV5-1
CAISELPRSGRGSNQPQHF TGTGCCATCAGTGAGTTGCCCCGTTCCGGACGGGGGAGCAATCAGCCCCAGCATTTT NA NA TRBJ1-5 TRBV10-3
CSASTGFSGNTIYF TGCAGTGCGAGTACAGGGTTCTCTGGAAACACCATATATTTT NA NA TRBJ1-3 TRBV20-1
CASSRGVQETQYF TGCGCCAGCAGCCGGGGGGTTCAAGAGACCCAGTACTTC NA TRBD2 TRBJ2-5 TRBV5-1
CASSLMDRAYEQYF TGTGCCAGCAGCTTAATGGACAGGGCCTACGAGCAGTACTTC NA TRBD1 TRBJ2-7 TRBV11-2
CARPAGLVNTGELFF TGTGCCAGGCCGGCGGGACTCGTGAACACCGGGGAGCTGTTTTTT few NA TRBJ2-2 TRBV7-2
CASSPQTGEVDTQYF TGTGCCAGCTCACCCCAGACAGGGGAGGTGGATACGCAGTATTTT once TRBD1 TRBJ2-3 TRBV18
CASSLGQGNTEAFF TGTGCCAGCAGCTTAGGACAGGGGAACACTGAAGCTTTCTTT few TRBD1 TRBJ1-1 TRBV7-2
CASSLVASGGLDTQYF TGTGCCAGCAGCTTGGTCGCTAGCGGGGGGTTAGATACGCAGTATTTT NA TRBD2 TRBJ2-3 TRBV5-8
CASSRLARVGTDTQYF TGTGCCAGCAGCCGACTAGCGAGAGTGGGCACAGATACGCAGTATTTT NA TRBD2 TRBJ2-3 TRBV6-2/TRBV6-3
CASSEYQEGTEAFF TGTGCCAGCAGTGAATATCAGGAAGGCACTGAAGCTTTCTTT NA NA TRBJ1-1 TRBV25-1
CASSYVEGQAFFF TGTGCCAGCAGTTACGTAGAGGGACAAGCTTTTTTCTTT NA NA TRBJ1-1 TRBV6-6
CATRFLGGPGETQYF TGTGCCACCAGGTTTTTGGGGGGGCCGGGTGAGACCCAGTACTTC NA NA TRBJ2-5 TRBV10-3
CASSVQATNEKLFF TGTGCCAGTAGTGTCCAAGCGACTAATGAAAAACTGTTTTTT NA NA TRBJ1-4 TRBV19
CASSQVNTGELFF TGTGCCAGCAGCCAAGTAAACACCGGGGAGCTGTTTTTT NA NA TRBJ2-2 TRBV14
CAWSVRGNQPQHF TGTGCCTGGAGTGTACGGGGAAACCAGCCCCAGCATTTT NA NA TRBJ1-5 TRBV30
CASSLQLYTGELFF TGTGCCAGCAGCCTCCAACTATACACCGGGGAGCTGTTTTTT NA NA TRBJ2-2 TRBV6-5
CAVGVGMNSPLHF TGTGCCGTCGGTGTCGGTATGAATTCACCCCTCCACTTT NA NA TRBJ1-6 TRBV30
CACSSLAGGLSYEQYF TGTGCCTGTTCGTCGTTAGCGGGAGGCCTCTCCTACGAGCAGTACTTC NA TRBD2 TRBJ2-7 TRBV10-3
CASRGQGTSGYNEQFF TGTGCCAGCAGAGGACAGGGGACTAGCGGATACAATGAGCAGTTCTTC NA TRBD2 TRBJ2-1 TRBV25-1
CASSLRQGPYEQYF TGTGCCAGCTCACTACGACAGGGACCCTACGAGCAGTACTTC NA TRBD1 TRBJ2-7 TRBV18